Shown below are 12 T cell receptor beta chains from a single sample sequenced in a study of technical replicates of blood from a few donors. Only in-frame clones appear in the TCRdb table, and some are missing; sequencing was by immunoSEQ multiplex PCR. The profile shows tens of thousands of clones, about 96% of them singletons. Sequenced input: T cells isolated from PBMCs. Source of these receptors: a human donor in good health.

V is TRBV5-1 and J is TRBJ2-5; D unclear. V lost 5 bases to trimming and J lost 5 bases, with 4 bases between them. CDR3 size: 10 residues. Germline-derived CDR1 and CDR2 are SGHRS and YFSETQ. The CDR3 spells CASSGETQYF. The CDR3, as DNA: TGCGCCAGCAGTGGCGAGACCCAGTACTTC.

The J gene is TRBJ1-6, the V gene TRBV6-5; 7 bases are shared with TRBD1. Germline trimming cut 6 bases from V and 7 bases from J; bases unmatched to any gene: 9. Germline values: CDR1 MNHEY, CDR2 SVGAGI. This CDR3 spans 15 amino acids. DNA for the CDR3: TGTGCCAGCAGCCGTCCGGACAGGAGAAATTCACCCCTCCACTTT. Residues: CASSRPDRRNSPLHF.

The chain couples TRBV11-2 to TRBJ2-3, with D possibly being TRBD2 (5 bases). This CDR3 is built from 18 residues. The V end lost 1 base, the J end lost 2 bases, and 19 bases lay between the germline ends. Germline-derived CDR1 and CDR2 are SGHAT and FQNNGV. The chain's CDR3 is CASSLGQLADFYTDTQYF. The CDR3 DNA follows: TGTGCCAGCAGCTTAGGGCAGCTAGCCGACTTTTACACAGATACGCAGTATTTT.

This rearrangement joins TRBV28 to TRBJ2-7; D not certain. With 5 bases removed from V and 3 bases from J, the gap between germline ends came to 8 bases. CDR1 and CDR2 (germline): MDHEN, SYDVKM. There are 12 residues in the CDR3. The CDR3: CASSTARYEQYF. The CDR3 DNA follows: TGTGCCAGCAGTACAGCCCGCTACGAGCAGTACTTC.

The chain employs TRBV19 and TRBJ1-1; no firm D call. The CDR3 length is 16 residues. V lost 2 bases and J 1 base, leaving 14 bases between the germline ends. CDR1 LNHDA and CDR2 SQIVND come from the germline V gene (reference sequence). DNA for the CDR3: TGTGCCAGTAGTATAACCGGGTATTCGGGGAACACTGAAGCTTTCTTT. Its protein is CASSITGYSGNTEAFF.

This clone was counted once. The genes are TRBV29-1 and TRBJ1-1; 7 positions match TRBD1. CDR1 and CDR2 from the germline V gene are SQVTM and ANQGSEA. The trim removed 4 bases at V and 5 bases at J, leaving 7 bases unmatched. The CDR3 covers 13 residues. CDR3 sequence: CSVGGTVLTEAFF. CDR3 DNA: TGCAGCGTTGGAGGGACAGTATTAACTGAAGCTTTCTTT.

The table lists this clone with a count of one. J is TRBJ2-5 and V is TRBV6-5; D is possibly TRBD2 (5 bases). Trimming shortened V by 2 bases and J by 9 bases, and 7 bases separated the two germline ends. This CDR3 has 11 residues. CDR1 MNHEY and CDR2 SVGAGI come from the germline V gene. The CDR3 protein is CASSYARAQYF. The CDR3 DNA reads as TGTGCCAGCAGTTACGCGAGGGCCCAGTACTTC.

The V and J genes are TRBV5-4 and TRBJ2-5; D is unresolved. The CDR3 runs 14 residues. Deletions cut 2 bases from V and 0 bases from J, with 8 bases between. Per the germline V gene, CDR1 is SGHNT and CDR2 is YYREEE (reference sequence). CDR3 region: CASSFGWYQETQYF. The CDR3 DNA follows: TGTGCCAGCAGCTTCGGTTGGTACCAAGAGACCCAGTACTTC.

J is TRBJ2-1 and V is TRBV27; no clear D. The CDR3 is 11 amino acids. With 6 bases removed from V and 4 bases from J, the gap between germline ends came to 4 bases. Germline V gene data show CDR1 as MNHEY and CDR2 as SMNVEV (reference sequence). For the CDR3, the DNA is TGTGCCAGCAGGCAGTACAATGAGCAGTTCTTC. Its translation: CASRQYNEQFF.

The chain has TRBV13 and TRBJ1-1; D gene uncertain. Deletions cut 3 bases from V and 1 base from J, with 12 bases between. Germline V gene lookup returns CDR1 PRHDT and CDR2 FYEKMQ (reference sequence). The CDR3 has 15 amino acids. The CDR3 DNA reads TGTGCCAGCAGCTTTACTAACGGCCCGAACACTGAAGCTTTCTTT. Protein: CASSFTNGPNTEAFF. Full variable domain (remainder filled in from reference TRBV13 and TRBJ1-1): AAGVIQSPRHLIKEKRETATLKCYPIPRHDTVYWYQQGPGQDPQFLISFYEKMQSDKGSIPDRFSAQQFSDYHSELNMSSLELGDSALYFCASSFTNGPNTEAFFGQGTRLTVV.

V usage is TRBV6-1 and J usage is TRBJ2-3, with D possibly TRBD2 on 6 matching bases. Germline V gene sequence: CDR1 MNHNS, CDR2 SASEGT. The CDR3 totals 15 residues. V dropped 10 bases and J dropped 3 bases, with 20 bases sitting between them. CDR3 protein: CAIASWGVRTDTQYF. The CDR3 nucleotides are TGTGCCATCGCATCATGGGGGGTAAGGACAGATACGCAGTATTTT.

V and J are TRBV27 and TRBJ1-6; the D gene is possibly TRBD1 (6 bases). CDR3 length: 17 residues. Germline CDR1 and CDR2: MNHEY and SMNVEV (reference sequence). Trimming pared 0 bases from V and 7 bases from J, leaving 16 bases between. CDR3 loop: CASSLSGVQGRNSPLHF. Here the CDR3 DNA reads TGTGCCAGCAGTTTATCTGGCGTACAGGGCAGGAATTCACCCCTCCACTTT.